The 6 T cell receptor beta chains below come from one sample, sequenced in a study of molecular identifiers for immune sequencing clone quantification (dated by TCRdb to 2016 to 2018). Library construction relied on PCR. Sequencing instrument: NextSeq 500. In-frame beta chains were kept once TCRdb had trimmed the public reads at Q25 with fastp and called clones with MiXCR. Merged by CDR3 protein, the rows form single entries marked with the most common genes and DNA. The sample includes some 590,000 distinct CDR3 sequences, with 25% observed a single time. The ten largest account for about 0.78% of the sample. Material: naive CD8+ T cells from blood, with Jurkat cell RNA spiked in. Per the publication, the cell subset or site label means: FACS-sorted CD8+CD4-CCR7+CD45RA+ naive T cells. The receptor set was obtained from a human donor in good health. Some libraries in this study had Jurkat cell RNA spiked in.

This clonotype has at least ten counts. The chain uses TRBV3-1 and TRBJ1-2; perhaps TRBD1 as D (5 bases). The V and J ends lost 2 bases and 11 bases respectively, with 15 bases between them. The CDR3 consists of 13 residues. The germline V gene encodes CDR1 LGHDT and CDR2 YNNKEL (reference sequence). The DNA of the CDR3 is TGTGCCAGCAGCCAATTTTCAGGACACGAGTACACCTTC. Translating it yields CASSQFSGHEYTF.

This clonotype was seen ten or more times. CDR3 in amino acids: CASSFEFSGGYNEQFF. The DNA of the CDR3 is TGTGCCAGCAGCTTCGAGTTCAGCGGGGGATACAATGAGCAGTTCTTC. This chain joins TRBV7-9 and TRBJ2-1; 8 bases are shared with TRBD2. The germline CDR1 and CDR2 sequences are SEHNR and FQNEAQ (reference sequence). Germline trimming cut 3 bases from V and 4 bases from J; bases unmatched to any gene: 8. The CDR3 is 16 residues long.

This clonotype came up a few times. This chain connects TRBV4-2 to TRBJ1-1, with a tentative D call TRBD1 (5 bases). V was trimmed by 3 bases and J by 3 bases, leaving 20 bases between them. Germline values: CDR1 LGHNA, CDR2 YNFKEQ. The CDR3 is 17 amino acids. The CDR3 sequence is CASSQAYSGWGDTEAFF. The CDR3 nucleotides read TGTGCCAGCAGCCAGGCCTACAGCGGCTGGGGGGACACTGAAGCTTTCTTT.

This clonotype showed up many times. The chain recombines TRBV4-1 with TRBJ2-2, with 7 bases fitting TRBD1. After removal of 4 bases from V and 4 bases from J, the junction contained 3 bases not matched to a gene. The CDR3 length is 14 residues. Germline loops: CDR1 MGHRA, CDR2 YSYEKL. CDR3 nucleotide sequence: TGCGCCAGCAGCCTGGGGACAGTCACCGGGGAGCTGTTTTTT. It specifies CASSLGTVTGELFF.

This clonotype was found many times. The chain couples TRBV5-5 to TRBJ2-7; possibly TRBD1 or TRBD2 for D (5 bases each). The germline V gene encodes CDR1 SGHKS and CDR2 YYEKEE (reference sequence). V was pared by 2 bases and J by 3 bases, with 12 bases between. The CDR3 consists of 14 residues. The CDR3 loop is CASSFRGYFYEQYF. Written as DNA, the CDR3 is TGTGCCAGCAGCTTTCGGGGCTACTTCTACGAGCAGTACTTC.

This clonotype was seen only a few times. The chain is built from TRBV7-2 and TRBJ2-7; TRBD1 agrees at 8 bases. Germline assignment: CDR1 SGHTA and CDR2 FQGNSA. Trimming at V came to 1 base and at J to 4 bases, leaving 6 bases not matched to a gene. This CDR3 is built from 15 residues. The CDR3 here is CASSLVGGQGYEQYF. DNA of the CDR3: TGTGCCAGCAGCTTAGTTGGAGGACAGGGTTACGAGCAGTACTTC.